The 23 T cell receptor beta chains below all came from one sample that was sequenced in a study of blood T cell repertoires in COVID-19. The data were produced by immunoSEQ multiplex PCR, yet TCRdb's version contains in-frame clones alone and is incomplete. The sample includes about 230,000 clones, more than 70% of them seen just once. Sequencing used peripheral blood. The source of these receptors is a middle-aged man with active or convalescent COVID-19.

J is TRBJ2-7 and V is TRBV5-5, with 10 nucleotides matching TRBD2. Germline V CDR1 and CDR2: SGHKS, YYEKEE (reference sequence). V lost 0 bases and J lost 3; bases outside the gene matches: 3. The CDR3 is 15 residues long. The CDR3 loop reads CASSLGGLAFYEQYF. DNA of the CDR3: TGTGCCAGCAGCTTGGGGGGACTAGCGTTCTACGAGCAGTACTTC.

This sequence joins TRBV19 and TRBJ1-5; 8 bases match TRBD1. The V and J ends lost 6 bases and 0 bases, in that order; junction bases with no gene match: 1. Germline CDR1 LNHDA, CDR2 SQIVND (reference sequence). This CDR3 is built from 14 residues. The CDR3 loop is CASRTGDSNQPQHF. The CDR3 DNA reads TGTGCCAGTAGGACAGGGGATAGCAATCAGCCCCAGCATTTT. Full variable domain (rest looked up from reference TRBV19 and TRBJ1-5): DGGITQSPKYLFRKEGQNVTLSCEQNLNHDAMYWYRQDPGQGLRLIYYSQIVNDFQKGDIAEGYSVSREKKESFPLTVTSAQKNPTAFYLCASRTGDSNQPQHFGDGTRLSIL.

Comments on this clone: The sample carries other DNA sequences with the same CDR3. This chain links TRBV5-1 with TRBJ1-1, with unresolved D. The germline V gene encodes CDR1 SGHRS and CDR2 YFSETQ. Between the trimmed V and J ends, which lost 0 bases and 1 base, there was a span of 7 bases. This CDR3 is 14 amino acids long. CDR3 coding DNA: TGCGCCAGCAGCTTGGGGCAGGCGAACACTGAAGCTTTCTTT. As protein: CASSLGQANTEAFF.

There are a few counts of this clone. The chain couples TRBV19 to TRBJ1-1; 7 bases line up with TRBD1. Unmatched junction bases numbered 9, after V lost 10 bases and J lost 4 bases. Germline V lookup: CDR1 LNHDA, CDR2 SQIVND (reference sequence). The CDR3 has 13 residues. The CDR3 bases are TGTGCCACCATGACAGGGAAAGGCACTGAAGCTTTCTTT. Translated, it gives CATMTGKGTEAFF.

The chain links TRBV27 to TRBJ1-1; a possible D gene is TRBD1 (6 bases). Trimming left V 5 bases short and J 1 base short, with 14 bases between. CDR3 length: 15 residues. Per germline, CDR1 MNHEY and CDR2 SMNVEV (reference sequence). CDR3 coding DNA: TGTGCCAGCAGTCTAGGGACACTGGGGAACACTGAAGCTTTCTTT. Translating it yields CASSLGTLGNTEAFF.

The CDR3, as DNA: TGTGCCAGCTCACCAGGAGGGAAGTTGGGCAATCAGCCCCAGCATTTT. It is translated as CASSPGGKLGNQPQHF. The V and J genes are TRBV18 and TRBJ1-5; D remains unclear. The CDR3 totals 16 residues. Trimming stripped 2 bases from V and 2 bases from J, with 13 bases between. The germline CDR1 and CDR2 sequences are KGHSH and LQKENI.

This clone has just a few counts. CDR3 in DNA: TGTGCCAGCAGTTACTCGCCGGGTAGCTATGGCTACACCTTC. Protein product: CASSYSPGSYGYTF. V usage is TRBV6-5 and J usage is TRBJ1-2; D is undetermined. CDR3 length equals 14 residues. V was cut by 0 bases and J by 4 bases, with 9 bases left in between. The germline V gene has CDR1 MNHEY and CDR2 SVGAGI.

The table lists this clone with a few counts. The V gene is TRBV19, the J gene TRBJ2-1; D call uncertain. The CDR3 runs to 15 residues. The V end was cut by 0 bases, the J end by 7 bases, with 13 bases between. Germline CDR1 and CDR2: LNHDA and SQIVND (reference sequence). The CDR3 region is CASSIDRVSGNEQFF. CDR3 in DNA: TGTGCCAGTAGTATAGATCGGGTGTCTGGAAATGAGCAGTTCTTC.

A note on this clone: This specimen includes other DNA sequences encoding the same CDR3. J is TRBJ1-5 and V is TRBV24-1, with 8 nucleotides matching TRBD1. Germline CDR1 KGHDR, CDR2 SFDVKD. This CDR3 region has 13 residues. J gave up 4 bases and V 10 bases, and 5 bases lay outside the gene matches. CDR3 residues: CATSDRDNQPQHF. The CDR3, as DNA: TGTGCCACTTCGGACAGGGATAATCAGCCCCAGCATTTT.

This clone has a single count. The J gene is TRBJ2-7, the V gene TRBV7-2; 14 bases are a match to TRBD2. Germline CDR1 and CDR2: SGHTA and FQGNSA. The junction had 2 bases not matched to a gene; V was cut back by 4 bases and J by 0 bases. The CDR3 runs 16 residues. The CDR3 DNA is TGTGCCAGCAGCTGGACTAGCGGGGGGTCCTCCTACGAGCAGTACTTC. This translates into CASSWTSGGSSYEQYF.

This clone was recorded once. The J gene is TRBJ2-2, the V gene TRBV4-1, with a weak D call TRBD2 (5 bases). Looked up from germline, CDR1 is MGHRA and CDR2 is YSYEKL. The CDR3 spans 16 residues. Between the trimmed V and J ends, which lost 1 base and 7 bases, there was a span of 16 bases. CDR3 in DNA: TGCGCCAGCAGCCAAGCGGTCGATAGGAGCGGCGGGGAGCTGTTTTTT. Translated: CASSQAVDRSGGELFF.

This sequence joins TRBV7-2 and TRBJ1-1; 7 nucleotides line up with TRBD1. The germline V gene has CDR1 SGHTA and CDR2 FQGNSA. The junction had 5 bases not matched to a gene; V was cut back by 5 bases and J by 5 bases. The CDR3 spans 13 residues. The CDR3 is CASSTQDRTEAFF. The CDR3 DNA sequence: TGTGCCAGCAGCACCCAGGACAGGACTGAAGCTTTCTTT. Supplemented by reference TRBV7-2 and TRBJ1-1, the full variable domain reads GAGVSQSPSNKVTEKGKDVELRCDPISGHTALYWYRQSLGQGLEFLIYFQGNSAPDKSGLPSDRFSAERTGGSVSTLTIQRTQQEDSAVYLCASSTQDRTEAFFGQGTRLTVV.

The chain combines TRBV9 with TRBJ2-5, with TRBD1 matching over 7 bases. The length of the CDR3 is 15 residues. V dropped 0 bases and J dropped 1; count of bases not matched to a gene: 3. Germline CDR1 reads SGDLS; CDR2 reads YYNGEE. This CDR3 reads CASSVGNRGQETQYF. The DNA of the CDR3 is TGTGCCAGCAGCGTAGGAAACAGGGGCCAAGAGACCCAGTACTTC. Supplemented by reference TRBV9 and TRBJ2-5, the full variable domain reads DSGVTQTPKHLITATGQRVTLRCSPRSGDLSVYWYQQSLDQGLQFLIQYYNGEERAKGNILERFSAQQFPDLHSELNLSSLELGDSALYFCASSVGNRGQETQYFGPGTRLLVL.

The V and J genes are TRBV5-1 and TRBJ1-4; TRBD1 might be the D (5 bases). The CDR3 sequence is 15 residues long. CDR1 is SGHRS, CDR2 YFSETQ, per germline. The V and J ends lost 4 bases and 6 bases respectively, with 16 bases between them. In nucleotides, the CDR3 is TGCGCCAGCAGCCGGGACTTCCAACCAGATGAAAAACTGTTTTTT. Its translation is CASSRDFQPDEKLFF.

The rearrangement links TRBV25-1 to TRBJ2-2; D might be TRBD2 (6 bases). Germline-derived CDR1 and CDR2 are MGHDK and SYGVNS. The V end was cut by 6 bases, the J end by 4 bases, with 15 bases between. This CDR3 has 15 amino acids. CDR3 sequence: CASRRPGVGTGELFF. In DNA form, the CDR3 reads TGTGCCAGCAGGCGCCCGGGGGTCGGCACCGGGGAGCTGTTTTTT. Full variable domain (missing parts from reference TRBV25-1 and TRBJ2-2): EADIYQTPRYLVIGTGKKITLECSQTMGHDKMYWYQQDPGMELHLIHYSYGVNSTEKGDLSSESTVSRIRTEHFPLTLESARPSHTSQYLCASRRPGVGTGELFFGEGSRLTVL.

The CDR3 loop reads CASSTEGANEQFF. Written as DNA, the CDR3 is TGTGCCAGCAGTACCGAGGGGGCGAATGAGCAGTTCTTC. This chain joins TRBV9 and TRBJ2-1, with 7 bases identical to TRBD1. J gave up 7 bases and V 5 bases, and 6 bases lay outside the gene matches. The CDR3 has 13 amino acids. Germline V CDR1 and CDR2: SGDLS, YYNGEE.

V is TRBV3-1 (or the pseudogene TRBV3-2) and J is TRBJ2-3, with 10 bases aligning to TRBD2. The CDR3 has 17 residues. CDR1 and CDR2 from the germline V gene are LGHDT and YNNKEL (reference sequence). V was clipped by 4 bases and J by 1 base; unmatched bases: 8. In DNA form, the CDR3 reads TGTGCCAGCAGCCCACCAAGCGGGAGGGCCGGCACAGATACGCAGTATTTT. Amino acids: CASSPPSGRAGTDTQYF.

The J gene is TRBJ1-1, the V gene TRBV9; D is perhaps TRBD1 (5 bases). Trimming took 4 bases from V and 1 from J, leaving 11 bases between them. The CDR3 runs 14 residues. The germline CDR1 and CDR2 sequences are SGDLS and YYNGEE. DNA of the CDR3: TGTGCCAGCAGCCCCTGGACACAGAACACTGAAGCTTTCTTT. Translating it yields CASSPWTQNTEAFF.

The rearrangement joins TRBV30 to TRBJ1-2; no clear D gene. Germline CDR1 and CDR2: GTSNPN and SVGIG (reference sequence). CDR3 length: 13 residues. The V gene lost 5 bases and the J gene lost 2 bases, with 12 bases spanning the gap. CDR3 in DNA: TGTGCCTGGCTGCGCGCTAAGAACTATGGCTACACCTTC. Translated: CAWLRAKNYGYTF.

The gene calls are TRBV6-2 or TRBV6-3 and TRBJ2-7, with a tentative D call TRBD1 (5 bases). Trimming left V 4 bases short and J 1 base short, with 17 bases between. This CDR3 region has 16 residues. Per the germline V gene, CDR1 is MNHEY and CDR2 is SVGEGT. The DNA for the CDR3 is TGTGCCAGCAGTTTCACCCTTTCAGGGCGATCCTACGAGCAGTACTTC. Amino acids: CASSFTLSGRSYEQYF.

The gene calls are TRBV21-1 and TRBJ2-5; TRBD2, the table's D call, was not compared with the DNA. TRBV21-1 is described as a pseudogene. The CDR3 contains 18 residues. DNA of the CDR3: TGTGCCAGCAGCAAAGTGGTTAGGGCCGGGGTCATCCAAGAGACCCAGTACTTC. Its translation: CASSKVVRAGVIQETQYF.

This rearrangement joins TRBV7-3 to TRBJ2-1; TRBD2 matches at 12 bases. The CDR3 sequence is 17 residues long. Germline V CDR1 and CDR2: SGHTA, FQGTGA. The V gene end was trimmed by 2 bases and the J gene end by 9 bases; junction bases not matched to a gene: 11. In DNA, the CDR3 is TGTGCCAGCAGCTTATCCTCTAGCGGGGGGGGCCTGACTGAGCAGTTCTTC. Its translation: CASSLSSSGGGLTEQFF.

V gene TRBV7-9 combines with J gene TRBJ2-1; 9 bases map to TRBD1. With V trimmed by 1 base and J by 7 bases, 11 bases remained unmatched. The CDR3 runs 17 residues. Germline V gene lookup returns CDR1 SEHNR and CDR2 FQNEAQ (reference sequence). The CDR3 protein is CASSLGGTGILGNEQFF. CDR3 in DNA: TGTGCCAGCAGCTTAGGTGGGACAGGGATTTTAGGGAATGAGCAGTTCTTC.